A selection of T cell receptor beta chains follows, all from one sample in a study of blood T cells in healthy people across ages. TCRdb recomputed calls from the 5' RACE reads with MiXCR, one row per CDR3 protein. The table includes about a million distinct CDR3 sequences, around 46% detected once. Sequencing was performed on blood. All receptors come from a young man in good health. CDR3s include the opening cysteine and the closing phenylalanine or tryptophan. D genes are given only for firm matches. Some rows have no size entry. The others give once, few or many, or a class for an expanded clone.

J gene,D gene,V gene,clone size,CDR3 protein,CDR3 DNA
TRBJ2-7,NA,TRBV4-1,few,CASSQVSIEEVNTYEQYF,TGCGCCAGCAGCCAAGTTTCAATCGAAGAGGTTAACACCTACGAGCAGTACTTC
TRBJ2-7,TRBD1,TRBV20-1,NA,CSATDRGFGEQYF,TGCAGTGCTACTGACAGGGGATTTGGCGAGCAGTACTTC
TRBJ1-1,NA,TRBV18,many,CASSPYQGKNTEAFF,TGTGCCAGCTCACCATATCAGGGGAAGAACACTGAAGCTTTCTTT
TRBJ1-1,NA,TRBV20-1,NA,CSASRQLMNTEAFF,TGCAGTGCTAGCCGCCAGCTCATGAACACTGAAGCTTTCTTT
TRBJ2-7,NA,TRBV4-1,NA,CASSHKDGTYEQYF,TGCGCCAGCAGCCATAAGGACGGGACCTACGAGCAGTACTTC
TRBJ2-7,NA,TRBV20-1,few,CSASVVDSYEQYF,TGCAGTGCTAGTGTCGTAGACTCCTACGAGCAGTACTTC
TRBJ2-3,NA,TRBV18,NA,CASTPSATGTDTQYF,TGTGCCAGCACACCTTCAGCAACGGGCACAGATACGCAGTATTTT
TRBJ2-7,TRBD1,TRBV9,NA,CASSVAGQGPYEQYF,TGTGCCAGCAGCGTAGCGGGACAGGGACCCTACGAGCAGTACTTC
TRBJ2-3,TRBD2,TRBV27,NA,CASTSALAGDTQYF,TGTGCCAGCACCTCGGCACTAGCGGGAGATACGCAGTATTTT
TRBJ1-2,TRBD1,TRBV5-5,few,CASSLGQGSGYTF,TGTGCCAGCAGCTTGGGACAGGGCTCCGGCTACACCTTC
TRBJ2-5,TRBD2,TRBV12-3/TRBV12-4,NA,CASPPASGGETQYF,TGTGCCAGCCCCCCGGCTAGCGGGGGAGAGACCCAGTACTTC
TRBJ2-7,NA,TRBV29-1,few,CSVGEQGYEQYF,TGCAGCGTTGGAGAGCAGGGATACGAGCAGTACTTC
TRBJ2-5,NA,TRBV9,NA,CASSVAPGETQYF,TGTGCCAGCAGCGTAGCTCCGGGGGAGACCCAGTACTTC
TRBJ2-3,NA,TRBV7-2,few,CASSSNGLSTDTQYF,TGTGCCAGCAGCTCAAACGGACTGAGCACAGATACGCAGTATTTT
TRBJ1-2,TRBD1,TRBV7-6,few,CASSLDRAEGYTF,TGTGCCAGCAGCCTCGACAGGGCAGAAGGCTACACCTTC
TRBJ2-7,NA,TRBV11-2,NA,CASSLIQRRGYEQYF,TGTGCCAGCAGCTTAATACAGCGTAGGGGCTACGAGCAGTACTTC
TRBJ1-5,NA,TRBV4-2,NA,CASSQEGPGNQPQHF,TGTGCCAGCAGCCAAGAAGGGCCGGGCAATCAGCCCCAGCATTTT
TRBJ2-1,TRBD2,TRBV10-3,few,CASSSGGANYNEQFF,TGTGCCAGTAGCTCGGGGGGGGCCAACTACAATGAGCAGTTCTTC
TRBJ2-2,TRBD1,TRBV5-1,NA,CASSSTGNLNTGELFF,TGCGCCAGCAGCTCGACAGGGAACCTAAACACCGGGGAGCTGTTTTTT
TRBJ2-7,TRBD1,TRBV3-1,few,CASSLRTGEAEQYF,TGTGCCAGCAGCCTCCGGACAGGGGAGGCCGAGCAGTACTTC
TRBJ1-5,NA,TRBV27,NA,CASSRGVNGNQPQHF,TGTGCCAGCAGCCGTGGGGTTAATGGCAATCAGCCCCAGCATTTT
TRBJ1-3,NA,TRBV11-1,NA,CASSAGHYSGNTIYF,TGTGCCAGCAGCGCGGGACATTACTCTGGAAACACCATATATTTT
TRBJ2-3,TRBD2,TRBV7-9,NA,CASSWSGASTDTQYF,TGTGCCAGCAGCTGGAGCGGGGCCAGCACAGATACGCAGTATTTT
TRBJ2-3,NA,TRBV2,once,CASSSKPGIQLGLGTDTQYF,TGTGCCAGCAGTTCCAAACCGGGGATCCAACTCGGGTTAGGCACAGATACGCAGTATTTT